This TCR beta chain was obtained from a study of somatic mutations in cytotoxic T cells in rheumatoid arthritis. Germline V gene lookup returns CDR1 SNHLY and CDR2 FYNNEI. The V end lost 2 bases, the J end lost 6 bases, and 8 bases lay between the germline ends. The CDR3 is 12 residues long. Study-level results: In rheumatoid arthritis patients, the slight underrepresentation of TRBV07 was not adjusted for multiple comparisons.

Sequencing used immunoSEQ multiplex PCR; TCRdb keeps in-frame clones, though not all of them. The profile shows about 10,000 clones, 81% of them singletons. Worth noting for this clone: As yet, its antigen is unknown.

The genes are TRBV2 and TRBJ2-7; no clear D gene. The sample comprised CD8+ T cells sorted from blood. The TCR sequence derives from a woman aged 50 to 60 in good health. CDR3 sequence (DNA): TGTGCCAGCAGTGAATGGGCAGCCGAGCAGTACTTC. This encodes CASSEWAAEQYF.